This TCR beta chain was identified in a study of blood T cell repertoires in COVID-19 (dated by TCRdb to the early 2020s). The study in broad terms: Samples covering the acute and convalescent phases of COVID-19 were provided by collaborators in the United States, Italy and Spain. The material from the prospective study consisted of cDNA or gDNA derived from T cells, B-cell-depleted T cells, or PBMCs. Where HLA class I and class II types were available, the types were taken from metadata supplied by the sample provider, not from assay-based typing. A de-identified subject ID, COVID-19 status, age in years and sex were almost always included in the sample metadata. Samples came from the ongoing ImmuneRACE study (first 160 participants) plus 1,254 subjects from 6 global collaborators. The repertoires were released in a freely available public database intended as a resource for research on the immune response to SARS-CoV-2. Subjects who had been exposed to COVID-19, were actively infected with it, or had recovered from it provided the deeply sampled blood TCRbeta repertoires that made up the dataset.

Reading from cysteine to phenylalanine, the CDR3 counts 14 amino acids. CDR3 DNA is the only sequence kept; it has 42 bases, read in frame from the first base. V is reduced by 3 bases and J by 4 bases, leaving a spacing of 12 bases between them. From the germline V gene, CDR1 is KGHSH and CDR2 is LQKENI. Whole blood was collected in K2EDTA tubes by collaborating institutions according to the institutions' own protocols. For TCRbeta analysis, collaborator samples were shipped as frozen whole blood, as isolated PBMCs, or as DNA extracted from either sample type. Summary of the overall study and its limitations: The amount of clinical and demographic metadata varied by source and participant and was provided uncurated.

The immunoSEQ Assay, a bias-controlled multiplex PCR, was used to amplify TCRbeta CDR3 regions from genomic DNA. The authors' pipeline ran thus. Nucleated cell counts per sample were estimated from amplification of reference gene primers within the assay. To quantify the absolute abundance of each unique TCRbeta CDR3 rearrangement, sequence reads were collapsed and filtered. Productive Simpson clonality was computed per sample as the square root of Simpson's diversity index over productive rearrangements. Entries here come from immuneACCESS through TCRdb and include only in-frame sequences with V and J called. Some clones fail to appear in such tables; in the studies checked, an unresolved V gene covers under half of the shortfall, and the cause of the remainder is unknown. Clonal size and the V and J genes are those of that table, whereas D and trimming came from the DNA. Across this sample there are 150,000 to 200,000 clones, with roughly four fifths seen only once. The biggest ten clones account for about a tenth of the sample.

Comments on this clone: What this receptor recognizes is not known. No base quality values were provided; no much bigger clone lies one nucleotide off.

This TCR was recovered from a human donor in a cohort sampled during active COVID-19. The sequenced material came from peripheral blood. The rearrangement combines TRBV18 with TRBJ2-5; the best D guess is TRBD1, with 6 bases matching. The CDR3 has the sequence CASSPYTGRETQYF. The DNA is as follows: TGTGCCAGCTCACCGTACACAGGGAGAGAGACCCAGTACTTC.